This is a list of T cell receptor beta chains from one sample in a study of T cells after yellow fever vaccination. In TCRdb, the 5' RACE reads were re-called with MiXCR into one record per CDR3 protein. The data show fewer than 450,000 distinct CDR3 sequences, roughly 7.5% seen once. The sequences come from PBMCs, collected 45 days after the first yellow fever vaccination. These receptor sequences come from a man younger than 35 who received the YFV17D yellow fever vaccine. The CDR3 runs from the conserved cysteine through the conserved F or W. Fields, in order: clone size, V gene, D gene, J gene, CDR3 protein, CDR3 DNA. The D gene is left open where the match is weak. Not every row has a clone size; where given, it reads once, few, many or a size class.

clone size: -
V gene: TRBV5-1
D gene: -
J gene: TRBJ2-1
CDR3 protein: CASSWTPGGGEQFF
CDR3 DNA: TGCGCCAGCAGCTGGACCCCCGGGGGAGGTGAGCAGTTCTTC

clone size: many
V gene: TRBV6-5
D gene: TRBD1
J gene: TRBJ1-4
CDR3 protein: CASSYVSTGGTEKLFF
CDR3 DNA: TGTGCCAGCAGTTACGTATCTACAGGGGGAACTGAAAAACTGTTTTTT

clone size: few
V gene: TRBV5-1
D gene: -
J gene: TRBJ2-3
CDR3 protein: CASSLGVSKNTQYF
CDR3 DNA: TGCGCCAGCAGCTTGGGGGTGTCAAAGAATACGCAGTATTTT

clone size: many
V gene: TRBV5-5
D gene: -
J gene: TRBJ2-1
CDR3 protein: CASSPGLRHNEQFF
CDR3 DNA: TGTGCCAGCAGCCCCGGGCTACGGCACAATGAGCAGTTCTTC

clone size: few
V gene: TRBV12-3/TRBV12-4
D gene: TRBD1
J gene: TRBJ2-7
CDR3 protein: CASSPTGGRSYEQYF
CDR3 DNA: TGTGCCAGCAGTCCAACAGGGGGTAGGTCCTACGAGCAGTACTTC

clone size: -
V gene: TRBV7-2
D gene: -
J gene: TRBJ1-1
CDR3 protein: CASSRRWGAFF
CDR3 DNA: TGTGCCAGCAGTAGGAGGTGGGGAGCTTTCTTT

clone size: -
V gene: TRBV12-3/TRBV12-4
D gene: TRBD1
J gene: TRBJ1-5
CDR3 protein: CASSPGQRNQPQHF
CDR3 DNA: TGTGCCAGCAGCCCGGGACAGCGCAATCAGCCCCAGCATTTT

clone size: few
V gene: TRBV29-1
D gene: TRBD1
J gene: TRBJ1-2
CDR3 protein: CSAGQGGDGYTF
CDR3 DNA: TGCAGCGCTGGACAGGGTGGAGACGGCTACACCTTC

clone size: -
V gene: TRBV9
D gene: -
J gene: TRBJ2-1
CDR3 protein: CASSSGLGWNEQFF
CDR3 DNA: TGTGCCAGCAGCTCAGGACTGGGGTGGAATGAGCAGTTCTTC

clone size: few
V gene: TRBV3-1
D gene: -
J gene: TRBJ2-6
CDR3 protein: CASSLRTGSGANVLTF
CDR3 DNA: TGTGCCAGCAGCCTTCGGACTGGATCTGGGGCCAACGTCCTGACTTTC

clone size: -
V gene: TRBV12-3/TRBV12-4
D gene: -
J gene: TRBJ1-2
CDR3 protein: CASSFSLNYGYTF
CDR3 DNA: TGTGCCAGCAGTTTTTCCCTGAACTATGGCTACACCTTC

clone size: few
V gene: TRBV7-2
D gene: -
J gene: TRBJ2-3
CDR3 protein: CASSARGRGVFTDTQYF
CDR3 DNA: TGTGCCAGCAGCGCCCGGGGCAGGGGAGTATTCACAGATACGCAGTATTTT

clone size: many
V gene: TRBV5-6
D gene: TRBD1
J gene: TRBJ1-5
CDR3 protein: CASSSGQGDQPQHF
CDR3 DNA: TGTGCCAGCAGCTCGGGACAGGGGGACCAGCCCCAGCATTTT

clone size: -
V gene: TRBV6-5
D gene: TRBD1
J gene: TRBJ2-5
CDR3 protein: CASSYDREYQETQYF
CDR3 DNA: TGTGCCAGCAGTTACGACAGGGAGTACCAAGAGACCCAGTACTTC

clone size: few
V gene: TRBV5-4
D gene: -
J gene: TRBJ2-3
CDR3 protein: CASSFSGLSTDTQYF
CDR3 DNA: TGTGCCAGCAGCTTTTCTGGACTCAGCACAGATACGCAGTATTTT

clone size: -
V gene: TRBV12-3/TRBV12-4
D gene: -
J gene: TRBJ2-1
CDR3 protein: CASSLGFNEQFF
CDR3 DNA: TGTGCCAGCAGTTTAGGGTTCAATGAGCAGTTCTTC

clone size: -
V gene: TRBV11-2
D gene: -
J gene: TRBJ2-7
CDR3 protein: CASSKRGAYEQYF
CDR3 DNA: TGTGCCAGCAGCAAAAGGGGTGCCTACGAGCAGTACTTC

clone size: few
V gene: TRBV3-1
D gene: -
J gene: TRBJ1-6
CDR3 protein: CASRKPDSPLHF
CDR3 DNA: TGTGCCAGCAGGAAACCGGATTCACCCCTCCACTTT

clone size: -
V gene: TRBV20-1
D gene: TRBD2
J gene: TRBJ2-3
CDR3 protein: CSARDGGGTRTDTQYF
CDR3 DNA: TGCAGTGCTAGAGATGGGGGTGGGACTAGGACAGATACGCAGTATTTT

clone size: many
V gene: TRBV2
D gene: -
J gene: TRBJ2-2
CDR3 protein: CASSAEGGAGELFF
CDR3 DNA: TGTGCCAGCAGTGCCGAGGGTGGGGCCGGGGAGCTGTTTTTT

clone size: -
V gene: TRBV10-2
D gene: -
J gene: TRBJ2-5
CDR3 protein: CASSGRGAGETQYF
CDR3 DNA: TGCGCCAGCAGTGGGCGGGGTGCGGGGGAGACCCAGTACTTC

clone size: few
V gene: TRBV5-1
D gene: -
J gene: TRBJ2-2
CDR3 protein: CASSSGPLLDIGELFF
CDR3 DNA: TGCGCCAGCAGCTCTGGGCCTTTATTAGACATCGGGGAGCTGTTTTTT